What follows is one T cell receptor (beta chain) and its context. This sample was taken from a study of technical replicates of blood from several donors. Some clones are missing from TCRdb's copy, which holds only in-frame ones; the method was immunoSEQ multiplex PCR. The data show some 85,000 clones, about 96% seen once. The CDR3 is 14 amino acids. Trimming took 3 bases from V and 8 from J; bases not matched to a gene: 7. Per germline, CDR1 SEHNR and CDR2 FQNEAQ (reference sequence). The chain couples TRBV7-9 to TRBJ1-3, with TRBD1 identical over 7 bases. The TCR sequence derives from a human donor in good health. Sequenced material: T cells isolated from PBMCs. The CDR3 spells CASSFAGGADTIYF. The CDR3 coding sequence is TGTGCCAGCAGCTTTGCAGGGGGAGCGGACACCATATATTTT.